This entry describes one TCR beta chain. Two consecutive negative NP/OP PCR tests, clearance, or resolved symptoms defined Cohort 3 recovery. This specimen belongs to a study of blood T cell repertoires in COVID-19. Study at large: The samples span acute and convalescent COVID-19 from the United States, Italy and Spain. T cells, B-cell-depleted T cells, or PBMCs provided the cDNA or gDNA that served as material.

In the original workflow: For nucleated cells, counts were estimated from reference gene primer amplification. The method was immunoSEQ multiplex PCR; TCRdb's version includes in-frame clones alone and lacks a portion of them. V and J calls and clone size are copied from that table; D and trimming were computed from the DNA. The sample shows 300,000 to 350,000 clones, over 85% of them seen only once. V lost 0 bases to trimming and J lost 2 bases, with 13 bases between them. Germline CDR1 and CDR2: SGDLS and YYNGEE. The CDR3 sequence is 16 residues long. Material: PBMCs or T cells enriched from blood (not recorded which). The V and J genes are TRBV9 and TRBJ2-3; tentatively, D is TRBD2 (6 bases). The clonotype originates from a woman in her thirties who had recovered from COVID-19. This CDR3 reads CASSVGRGGDTDTQYF. The CDR3 DNA is TGTGCCAGCAGCGTAGGCCGTGGCGGGGACACAGATACGCAGTATTTT.